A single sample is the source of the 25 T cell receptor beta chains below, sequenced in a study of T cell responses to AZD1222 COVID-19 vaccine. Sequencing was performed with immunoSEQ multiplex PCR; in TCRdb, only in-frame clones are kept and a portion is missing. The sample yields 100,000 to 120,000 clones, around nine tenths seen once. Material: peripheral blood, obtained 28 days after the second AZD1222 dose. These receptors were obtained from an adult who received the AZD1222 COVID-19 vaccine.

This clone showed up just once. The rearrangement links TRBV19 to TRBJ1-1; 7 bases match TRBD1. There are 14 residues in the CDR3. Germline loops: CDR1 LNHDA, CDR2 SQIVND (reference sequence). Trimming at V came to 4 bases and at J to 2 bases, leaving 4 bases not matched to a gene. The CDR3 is CASSRDSLNTEAFF. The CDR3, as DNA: TGTGCCAGTAGTAGGGACAGCTTAAACACTGAAGCTTTCTTT.

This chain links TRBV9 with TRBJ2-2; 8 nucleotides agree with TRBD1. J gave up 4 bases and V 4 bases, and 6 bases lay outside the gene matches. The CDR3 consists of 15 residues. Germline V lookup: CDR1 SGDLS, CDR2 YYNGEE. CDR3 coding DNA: TGTGCCAGCAGCCTCCGGACAGGGTTCACCGGGGAGCTGTTTTTT. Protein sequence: CASSLRTGFTGELFF.

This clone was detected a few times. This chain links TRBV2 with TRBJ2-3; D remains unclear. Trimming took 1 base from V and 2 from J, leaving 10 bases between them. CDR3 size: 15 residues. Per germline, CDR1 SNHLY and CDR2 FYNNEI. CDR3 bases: TGTGCCAGCAGTGAAGGCTCAGCCTACACAGATACGCAGTATTTT. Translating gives CASSEGSAYTDTQYF.

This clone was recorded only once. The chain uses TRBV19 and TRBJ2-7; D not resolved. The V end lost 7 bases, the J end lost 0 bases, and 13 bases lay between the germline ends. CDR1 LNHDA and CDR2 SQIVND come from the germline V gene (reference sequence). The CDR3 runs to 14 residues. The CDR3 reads CASTPTRTSYEQYF. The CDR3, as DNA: TGTGCCAGTACCCCAACAAGGACCTCCTACGAGCAGTACTTC.

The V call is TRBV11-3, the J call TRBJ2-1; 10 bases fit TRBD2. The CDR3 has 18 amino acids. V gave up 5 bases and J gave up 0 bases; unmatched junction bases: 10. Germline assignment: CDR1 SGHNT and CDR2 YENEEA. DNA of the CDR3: TGTGCCAGCAGCGGCAGCGGGGGGGCCCCCAGCTCCTACAATGAGCAGTTCTTC. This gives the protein CASSGSGGAPSSYNEQFF.

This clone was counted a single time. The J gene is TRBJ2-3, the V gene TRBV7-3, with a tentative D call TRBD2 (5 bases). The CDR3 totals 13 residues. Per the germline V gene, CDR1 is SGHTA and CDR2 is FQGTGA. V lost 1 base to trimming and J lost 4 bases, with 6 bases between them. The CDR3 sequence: CASSLNGADTQYF. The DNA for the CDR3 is TGTGCCAGCAGCTTAAACGGGGCAGATACGCAGTATTTT.

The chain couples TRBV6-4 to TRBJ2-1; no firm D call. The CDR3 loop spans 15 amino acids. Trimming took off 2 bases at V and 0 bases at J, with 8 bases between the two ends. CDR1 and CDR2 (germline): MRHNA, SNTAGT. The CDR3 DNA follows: TGTGCCAGCAGTGACGAGTCTAGCTCCTACAATGAGCAGTTCTTC. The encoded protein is CASSDESSSYNEQFF.

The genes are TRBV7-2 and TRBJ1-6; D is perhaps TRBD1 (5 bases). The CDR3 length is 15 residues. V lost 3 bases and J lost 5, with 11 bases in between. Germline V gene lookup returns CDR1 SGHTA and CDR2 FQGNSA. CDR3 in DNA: TGTGCCAGCAGCTTCCGGGGGTTGAATAATTCACCCCTCCACTTT. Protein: CASSFRGLNNSPLHF.

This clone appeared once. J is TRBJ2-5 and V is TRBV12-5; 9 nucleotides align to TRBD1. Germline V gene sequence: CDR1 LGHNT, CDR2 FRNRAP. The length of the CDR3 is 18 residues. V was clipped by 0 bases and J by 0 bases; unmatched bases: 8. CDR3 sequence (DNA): TGTGCTAGTGGTTTGGTACGGGACGGACAGGGGTACCAAGAGACCCAGTACTTC. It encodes CASGLVRDGQGYQETQYF.

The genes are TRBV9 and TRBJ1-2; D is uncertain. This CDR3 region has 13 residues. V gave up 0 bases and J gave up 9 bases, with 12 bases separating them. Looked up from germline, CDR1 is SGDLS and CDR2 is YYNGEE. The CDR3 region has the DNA TGTGCCAGCAGCGTAGAGGCCCTAGGTAGCTACACCTTC. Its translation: CASSVEALGSYTF.

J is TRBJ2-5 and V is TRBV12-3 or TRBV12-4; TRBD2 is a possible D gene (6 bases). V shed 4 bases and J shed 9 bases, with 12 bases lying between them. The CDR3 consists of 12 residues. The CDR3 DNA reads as TGTGCCAGCAGTTCCGGGAGTCGGGCCCAGTACTTC. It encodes CASSSGSRAQYF.

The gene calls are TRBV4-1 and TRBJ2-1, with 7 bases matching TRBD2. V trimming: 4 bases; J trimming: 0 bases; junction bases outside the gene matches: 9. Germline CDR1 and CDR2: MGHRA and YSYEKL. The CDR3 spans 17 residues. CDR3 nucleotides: TGCGCCAGCAGCCGAGAAGCGGGGTCAAGCTCCTACAATGAGCAGTTCTTC. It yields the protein CASSREAGSSSYNEQFF.

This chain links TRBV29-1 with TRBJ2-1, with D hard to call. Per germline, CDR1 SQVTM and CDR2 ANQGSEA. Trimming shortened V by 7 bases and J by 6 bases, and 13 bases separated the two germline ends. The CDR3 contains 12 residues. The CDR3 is CSALGPPNEQFF. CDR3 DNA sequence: TGCAGCGCGCTCGGCCCTCCCAATGAGCAGTTCTTC.

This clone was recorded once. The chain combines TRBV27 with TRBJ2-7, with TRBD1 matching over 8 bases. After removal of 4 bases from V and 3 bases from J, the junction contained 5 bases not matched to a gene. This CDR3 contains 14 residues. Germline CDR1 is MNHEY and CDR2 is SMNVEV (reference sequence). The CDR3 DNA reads TGTGCCAGCAGTTCCGGGACAGGACGCTACGAGCAGTACTTC. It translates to CASSSGTGRYEQYF.

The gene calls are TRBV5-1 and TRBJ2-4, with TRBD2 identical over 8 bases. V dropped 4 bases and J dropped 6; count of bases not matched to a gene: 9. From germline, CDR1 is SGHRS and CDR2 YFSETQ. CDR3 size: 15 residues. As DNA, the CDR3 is TGCGCCAGCAGCCAGACCGGGGGGGCCGTAAACATTCAGTACTTC. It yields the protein CASSQTGGAVNIQYF. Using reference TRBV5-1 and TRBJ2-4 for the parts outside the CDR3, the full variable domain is KAGVTQTPRYLIKTRGQQVTLSCSPISGHRSVSWYQQTPGQGLQFLFEYFSETQRNKGNFPGRFSGRQFSNSRSEMNVSTLELGDSALYLCASSQTGGAVNIQYFGAGTRLSVL.

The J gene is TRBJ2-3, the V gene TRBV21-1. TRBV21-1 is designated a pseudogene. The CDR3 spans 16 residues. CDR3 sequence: CASSKGGSSRGDTQYF. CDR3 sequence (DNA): TGTGCCAGCAGCAAAGGGGGGAGCTCCCGGGGAGATACGCAGTATTTT.

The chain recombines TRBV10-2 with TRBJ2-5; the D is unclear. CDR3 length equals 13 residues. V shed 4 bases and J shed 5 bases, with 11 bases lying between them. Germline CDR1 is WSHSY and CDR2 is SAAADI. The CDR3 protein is CASSGSFAETQYF. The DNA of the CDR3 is TGCGCCAGCAGTGGGAGTTTTGCGGAGACCCAGTACTTC.

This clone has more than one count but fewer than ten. The CDR3 region has the DNA TGTGCCAGCAGCCACGAGGGGGCGGGCTCCTACGAGCAGTACTTC. This translates into CASSHEGAGSYEQYF. V gene TRBV3-1 (or the pseudogene TRBV3-2) combines with J gene TRBJ2-7, with TRBD1 matching 7 bases. Trimming cost V 3 bases and J 0 bases; bases outside gene matches: 5. Germline V gene lookup returns CDR1 LGHDT and CDR2 YNNKEL (reference sequence). This CDR3 has 15 residues.

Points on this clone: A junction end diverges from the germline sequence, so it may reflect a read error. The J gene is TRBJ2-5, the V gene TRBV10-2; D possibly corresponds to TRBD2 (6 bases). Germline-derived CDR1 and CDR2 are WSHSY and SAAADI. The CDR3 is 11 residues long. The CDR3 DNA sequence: TGCGCCAGCACTTGGGACTTAGCCGCCCACTTC. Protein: CASTWDLAAHF.

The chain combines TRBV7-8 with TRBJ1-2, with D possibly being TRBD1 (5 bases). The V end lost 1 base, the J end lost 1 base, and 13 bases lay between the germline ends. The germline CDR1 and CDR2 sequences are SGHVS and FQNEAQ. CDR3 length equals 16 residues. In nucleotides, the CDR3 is TGTGCCAGCAGCTTAGGATACGAGGGACGTAACTATGGCTACACCTTC. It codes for CASSLGYEGRNYGYTF.

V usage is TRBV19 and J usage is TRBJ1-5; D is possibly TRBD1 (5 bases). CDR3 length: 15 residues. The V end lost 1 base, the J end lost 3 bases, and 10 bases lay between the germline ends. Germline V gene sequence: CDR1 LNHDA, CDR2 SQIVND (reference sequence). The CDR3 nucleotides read TGTGCCAGTAGTATAGCGGGGCAGTTCAATCAGCCCCAGCATTTT. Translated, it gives CASSIAGQFNQPQHF.

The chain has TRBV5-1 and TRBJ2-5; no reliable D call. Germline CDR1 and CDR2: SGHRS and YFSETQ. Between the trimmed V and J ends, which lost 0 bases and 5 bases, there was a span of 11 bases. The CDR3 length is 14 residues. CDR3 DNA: TGCGCCAGCAGCTTGGTAGGTTTCGGGGAGACCCAGTACTTC. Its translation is CASSLVGFGETQYF.

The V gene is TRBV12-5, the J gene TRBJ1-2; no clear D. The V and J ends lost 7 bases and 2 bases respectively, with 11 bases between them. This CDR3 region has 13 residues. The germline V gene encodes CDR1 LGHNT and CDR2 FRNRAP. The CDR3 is CASALAGNYGYTF. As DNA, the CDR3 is TGTGCTAGTGCCTTAGCCGGGAACTATGGCTACACCTTC.

CDR3 region: CASSWGTGKDIQYF. The DNA of the CDR3 is TGCGCCAGCAGCTGGGGGACAGGGAAAGACATTCAGTACTTC. The chain carries TRBV5-1 and TRBJ2-4; 9 bases align to TRBD1. CDR3 length equals 14 residues. Trimming removed 3 bases from V and 8 bases from J; junction bases left unmatched: 6. CDR1 is SGHRS and CDR2 is YFSETQ in the germline V gene.

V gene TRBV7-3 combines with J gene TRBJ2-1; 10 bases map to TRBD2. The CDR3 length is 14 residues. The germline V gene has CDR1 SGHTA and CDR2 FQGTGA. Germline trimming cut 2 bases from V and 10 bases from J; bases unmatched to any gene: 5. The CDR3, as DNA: TGTGCCAGCAGCTTACAGCGGGGGGGAGAGGAGCAGTTCTTC. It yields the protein CASSLQRGGEEQFF.